These 8 T cell receptor beta chains were sequenced from one sample in a study of blood T cell repertoires in COVID-19 (dated by TCRdb to the early 2020s). Library preparation employed the immunoSEQ multiplex PCR assay. Drawn from immuneACCESS, this table holds only the in-frame rearrangements with V and J called that TCRdb kept. Clones are partly lost; checked studies trace under half to an unresolved V gene and leave the rest unexplained. For this sample there are nearly 65,000 clones; around 80% appear just once. 12% of the sample belongs to the ten largest clones. Sequences were obtained from peripheral blood. These receptors were obtained from a human donor in a cohort sampled during active COVID-19.

This clone was seen once. The chain uses TRBV7-6 and TRBJ2-1; no reliable D call. The CDR3 totals 14 residues. V shed 4 bases and J shed 6 bases, with 13 bases lying between them. The germline V gene has CDR1 SGHVS and CDR2 FNYEAQ. The CDR3 sequence: CASSSQSTGNEQFF. The CDR3 coding sequence is TGTGCCAGCAGCTCCCAAAGTACTGGCAATGAGCAGTTCTTC. The full variable domain, completed using reference TRBV7-6 and TRBJ2-1, is GAGVSQSPRYKVTKRGQDVALRCDPISGHVSLYWYRQALGQGPEFLTYFNYEAQQDKSGLPNDRFSAERPEGSISTLTIQRTEQRDSAMYRCASSSQSTGNEQFFGPGTRLTVL.

The chain couples TRBV10-1 to TRBJ2-7; D ambiguous. V was clipped by 10 bases and J by 3 bases, with 7 bases between them. CDR1 and CDR2 from the germline V gene are WNHNN and SYGVQD (reference sequence). The CDR3 is made up of 10 amino acids. The CDR3: CATPRYEQYF. For the CDR3, the DNA is TGCGCCACCCCGCGCTACGAGCAGTACTTC.

The J gene is TRBJ2-1, the V gene TRBV28; D ambiguous. The germline V gene has CDR1 MDHEN and CDR2 SYDVKM. V lost 3 bases, J lost 9 bases, and 9 bases lay in between. The CDR3 has 12 residues. The CDR3 protein is CASSFLSSEQFF. As DNA, the CDR3 is TGTGCCAGCAGTTTCCTGTCTTCTGAGCAGTTCTTC. The complete variable domain, with remaining parts taken from reference TRBV28 and TRBJ2-1, reads DVKVTQSSRYLVKRTGEKVFLECVQDMDHENMFWYRQDPGLGLRLIYFSYDVKMKEKGDIPEGYSVSREKKERFSLILESASTNQTSMYLCASSFLSSEQFFGPGTRLTVL.

The rearrangement links TRBV27 to TRBJ2-1, with 9 bases aligning to TRBD2. V lost 7 bases, J lost 2 bases, and 9 bases stayed unmatched. In germline, CDR1 is MNHEY, CDR2 SMNVEV (reference sequence). The CDR3 runs to 16 residues. The CDR3, as DNA: TGTGCCAGCACAGAGTTCAGCGGGGGGACCTACAATGAGCAGTTCTTC. It specifies CASTEFSGGTYNEQFF.

This clone was observed once. This chain connects TRBV4-1 to TRBJ2-3; 10 bases align to TRBD2. The CDR3 has 17 residues. Trimming at V came to 4 bases and at J to 6 bases, leaving 13 bases not matched to a gene. CDR1 MGHRA and CDR2 YSYEKL come from the germline V gene. The DNA for the CDR3 is TGCGCCAGCAGCCCGACCGCCCTAGCGGGGGAGGCGGATACGCAGTATTTT. Protein: CASSPTALAGEADTQYF.

The chain couples TRBV6-5 to TRBJ2-3, with 9 nucleotides matching TRBD2. Germline V gene data show CDR1 as MNHEY and CDR2 as SVGAGI. The CDR3 length is 14 residues. V was clipped by 5 bases and J by 3 bases; unmatched bases: 3. The CDR3 sequence is CASSIAGVTDTQYF. CDR3 DNA sequence: TGTGCCAGCAGTATAGCGGGGGTGACAGATACGCAGTATTTT.

The rearrangement links TRBV12-3 or TRBV12-4 to TRBJ2-7; D is undetermined. With 6 bases removed from V and 6 bases from J, the gap between germline ends came to 15 bases. The CDR3 extends over 13 amino acids. CDR3 residues: CASSEGVLGEQYF. The CDR3, as DNA: TGTGCCAGCAGCGAAGGAGTCCTCGGCGAGCAGTACTTC.

Here the CDR3 reads CASSRARGGSYEQYF. In DNA form, the CDR3 reads TGTGCCAGCAGTCGGGCTCGGGGTGGGTCCTACGAGCAGTACTTC. The chain carries TRBV28 and TRBJ2-7, with D perhaps matching TRBD2 (5 bases). The V and J ends lost 5 bases and 1 base respectively, with 15 bases between them. The CDR3 spans 15 residues. Germline V gives CDR1 MDHEN, CDR2 SYDVKM.